This T cell receptor beta chain was sequenced for a study of shared clonotypes between healthy human individuals. Assay used: immunoSEQ multiplex PCR; TCRdb lists only in-frame clones, some missing. The sample has about 2.4 million clones; roughly 93% are singletons. The CDR3 loop spans 14 amino acids. The V and J ends lost 8 bases and 4 bases, in that order; junction bases with no gene match: 6. Germline CDR1 reads KGHSH; CDR2 reads LQKENI. This clone was detected only a few times. The gene calls are TRBV18 and TRBJ1-1; 11 nucleotides align to TRBD1. The TCR was taken from a man aged 18 to 35 in good health. Some clones in this sample may be carry-over from other donors' samples. The sequenced material came from naive CD4+ T cells from PBMCs. The subset denotes: CD45RA+ positively selected. CDR3 DNA sequence: TGTGCCAGCCAGTCCGGGACAGGGGGCACTGAAGCTTTCTTT. Its protein is CASQSGTGGTEAFF.